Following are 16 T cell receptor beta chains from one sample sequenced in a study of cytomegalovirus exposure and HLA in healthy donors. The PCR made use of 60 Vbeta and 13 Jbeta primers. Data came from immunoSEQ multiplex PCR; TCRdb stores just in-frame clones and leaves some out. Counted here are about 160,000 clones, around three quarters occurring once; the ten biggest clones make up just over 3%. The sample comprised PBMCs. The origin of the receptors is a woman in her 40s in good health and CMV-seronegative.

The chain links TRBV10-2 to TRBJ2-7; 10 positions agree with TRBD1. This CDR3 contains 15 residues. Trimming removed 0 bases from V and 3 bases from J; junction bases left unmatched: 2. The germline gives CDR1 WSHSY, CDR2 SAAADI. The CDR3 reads CASSESGQGIYEQYF. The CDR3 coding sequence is TGCGCCAGCAGTGAGTCGGGACAGGGGATCTACGAGCAGTACTTC.

CDR3 residues: CASSPYTEAFF. CDR3 bases: TGTGCCAGCAGCCCCTACACTGAAGCTTTCTTT. The gene calls are TRBV7-9 and TRBJ1-1, with D uncertain. The CDR3 loop spans 11 amino acids. V lost 5 bases and J 3 bases, leaving 4 bases between the germline ends. Per the germline V gene, CDR1 is SEHNR and CDR2 is FQNEAQ (reference sequence).

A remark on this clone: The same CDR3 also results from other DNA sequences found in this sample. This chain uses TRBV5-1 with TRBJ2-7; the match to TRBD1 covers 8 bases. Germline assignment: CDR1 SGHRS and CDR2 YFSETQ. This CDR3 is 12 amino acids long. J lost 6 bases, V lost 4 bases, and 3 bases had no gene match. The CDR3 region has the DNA TGCGCCAGCAGCCTGGACAGGGTCGAGCAGTACTTC. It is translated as CASSLDRVEQYF.

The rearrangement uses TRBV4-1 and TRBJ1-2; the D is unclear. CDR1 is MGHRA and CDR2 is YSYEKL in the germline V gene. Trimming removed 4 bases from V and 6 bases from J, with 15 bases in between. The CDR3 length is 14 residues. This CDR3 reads CASSLGSQTNGYTF. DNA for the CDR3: TGCGCCAGCAGCCTGGGTTCACAGACTAATGGCTACACCTTC.

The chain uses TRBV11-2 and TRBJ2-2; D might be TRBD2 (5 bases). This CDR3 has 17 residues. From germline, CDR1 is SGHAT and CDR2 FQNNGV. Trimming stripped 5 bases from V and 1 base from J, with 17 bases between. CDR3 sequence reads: CASSTSPGMENTGELFF. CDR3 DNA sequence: TGTGCCAGCAGCACCAGTCCCGGGATGGAGAACACCGGGGAGCTGTTTTTT.

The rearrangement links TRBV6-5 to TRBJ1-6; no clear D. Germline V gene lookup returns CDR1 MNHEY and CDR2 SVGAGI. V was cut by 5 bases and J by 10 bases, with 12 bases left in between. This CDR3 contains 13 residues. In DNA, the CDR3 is TGTGCCAGCAGTGAAGCGGCGCAGTCACCCCTCCACTTT. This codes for CASSEAAQSPLHF.

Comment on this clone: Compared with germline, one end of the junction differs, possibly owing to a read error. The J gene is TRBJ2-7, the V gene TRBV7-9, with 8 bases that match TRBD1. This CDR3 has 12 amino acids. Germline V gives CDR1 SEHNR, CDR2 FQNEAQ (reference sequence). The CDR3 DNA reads TGTTCCAGCAGCCCACAGGGGGACGAGCAGTACTTC. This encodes CSSSPQGDEQYF. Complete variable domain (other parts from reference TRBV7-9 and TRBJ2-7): DTGVSQNPRHKITKRGQNVTFRCDPISEHNRLYWYRQTLGQGPEFLTYFQNEAQLEKSRLLSDRFSAERPKGSFSTLEIQRTEQGDSAMYLCSSSPQGDEQYFGPGTRLTVT.

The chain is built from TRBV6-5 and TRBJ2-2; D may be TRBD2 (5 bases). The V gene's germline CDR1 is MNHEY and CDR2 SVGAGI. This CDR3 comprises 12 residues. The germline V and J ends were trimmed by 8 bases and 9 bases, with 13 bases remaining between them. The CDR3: CASSTGKRELFF. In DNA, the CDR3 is TGTGCCAGCTCCACCGGGAAGCGGGAGCTGTTTTTT.

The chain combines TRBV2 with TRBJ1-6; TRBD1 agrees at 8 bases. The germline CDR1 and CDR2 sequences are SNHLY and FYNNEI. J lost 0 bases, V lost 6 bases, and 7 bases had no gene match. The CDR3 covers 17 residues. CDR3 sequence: CASRHSGQGSYNSPLHF. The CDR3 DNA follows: TGTGCCAGCAGGCACTCCGGACAGGGCTCCTATAATTCACCCCTCCACTTT.

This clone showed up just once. The CDR3, as DNA: TGTGCCAGGCGGGAGGGCAGGGCTGGCTACACCTTC. This encodes CARREGRAGYTF. V is TRBV2 and J is TRBJ1-2; D may be TRBD1 (5 bases). The CDR3 contains 12 residues. V was trimmed by 9 bases and J by 7 bases, leaving 15 bases between them. Germline V gene data show CDR1 as SNHLY and CDR2 as FYNNEI.

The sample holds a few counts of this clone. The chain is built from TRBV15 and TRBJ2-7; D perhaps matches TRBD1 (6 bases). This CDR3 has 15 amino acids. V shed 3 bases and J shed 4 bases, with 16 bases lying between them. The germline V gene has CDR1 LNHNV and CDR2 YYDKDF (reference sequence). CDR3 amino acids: CATSSPGHRPYEQYF. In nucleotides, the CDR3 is TGTGCCACCAGCAGCCCGGGACACCGTCCTTACGAGCAGTACTTC.

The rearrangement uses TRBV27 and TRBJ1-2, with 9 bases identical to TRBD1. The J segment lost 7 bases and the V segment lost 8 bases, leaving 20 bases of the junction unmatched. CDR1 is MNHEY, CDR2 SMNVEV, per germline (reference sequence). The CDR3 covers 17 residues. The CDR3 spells CASVTGTGNFPSCGYTF. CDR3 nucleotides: TGTGCCAGCGTTACCGGGACAGGGAATTTCCCCAGTTGTGGCTACACCTTC.

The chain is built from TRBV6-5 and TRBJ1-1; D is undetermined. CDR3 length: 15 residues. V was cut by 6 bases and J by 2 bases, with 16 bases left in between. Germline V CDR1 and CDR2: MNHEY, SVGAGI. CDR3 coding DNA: TGTGCCAGCAGCTTCTCGGTCCTCCGAAACACTGAAGCTTTCTTT. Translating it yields CASSFSVLRNTEAFF.

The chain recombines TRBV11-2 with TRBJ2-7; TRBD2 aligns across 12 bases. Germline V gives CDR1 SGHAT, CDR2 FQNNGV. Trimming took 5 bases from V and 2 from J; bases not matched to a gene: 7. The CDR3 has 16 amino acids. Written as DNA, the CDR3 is TGTGCCAGCAGCCCCAGACTAGCGGGGGCCCCCTACGAGCAGTACTTC. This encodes CASSPRLAGAPYEQYF.

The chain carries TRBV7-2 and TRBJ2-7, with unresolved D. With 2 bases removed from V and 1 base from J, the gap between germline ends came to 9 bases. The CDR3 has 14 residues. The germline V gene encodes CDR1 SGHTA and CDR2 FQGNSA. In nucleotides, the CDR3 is TGTGCCAGCAGCTTAAGGAGCTTATCCTACGAGCAGTACTTC. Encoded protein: CASSLRSLSYEQYF.

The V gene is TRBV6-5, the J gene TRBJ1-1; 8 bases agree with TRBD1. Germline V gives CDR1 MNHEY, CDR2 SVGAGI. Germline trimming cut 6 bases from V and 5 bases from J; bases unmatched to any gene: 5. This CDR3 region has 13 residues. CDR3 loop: CASSLDRGTEAFF. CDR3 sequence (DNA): TGTGCCAGCAGCCTCGACAGGGGAACTGAAGCTTTCTTT.